A selection of T cell receptor beta chains follows, all from one sample in a study of cytomegalovirus exposure and HLA in healthy donors. Assay used: immunoSEQ multiplex PCR; TCRdb lists only in-frame clones, some missing. Counted here are under 250,000 clones, around 80% occurring once; the ten biggest clones make up over 3.5%. The material sequenced was PBMCs. These TCRs come from a male donor in good health and CMV-seronegative. Each CDR3 is given with its conserved first and last residue. D genes are given only for firm matches. Clone size, where shown, is once, few, many, or a class for clones that have expanded.

clone size: few
J gene: TRBJ2-1
D gene: .
V gene: TRBV19
CDR3 DNA: TGTGCCAGTAGTATCTATCTTCGAGGGCTCAATGAGCAGTTCTTC
CDR3 protein: CASSIYLRGLNEQFF

clone size: few
J gene: TRBJ2-7
D gene: TRBD2
V gene: TRBV2
CDR3 DNA: TGTGCCAGCAAGGGAGGCGGGAGCATGGAGCAGTACTTC
CDR3 protein: CASKGGGSMEQYF

clone size: .
J gene: TRBJ1-3
D gene: .
V gene: TRBV6-5
CDR3 DNA: TGTGCCAGCAGCCGTGCGGCTAACTCTGGAAACACCATATATTTT
CDR3 protein: CASSRAANSGNTIYF

clone size: .
J gene: TRBJ2-7
D gene: TRBD2
V gene: TRBV5-4
CDR3 DNA: TGTGCCAGCAGCTCCGGGACTAGTGTTGGCGAGCAGTACTTC
CDR3 protein: CASSSGTSVGEQYF

clone size: .
J gene: TRBJ2-7
D gene: .
V gene: TRBV2
CDR3 DNA: TGTGCCAGCAGTGAAGCTCCAGGGCTCTACGAGCAGTACTTC
CDR3 protein: CASSEAPGLYEQYF

clone size: .
J gene: TRBJ2-7
D gene: .
V gene: TRBV27
CDR3 DNA: TGTGCCAGCGGGAAACCGTGGACAGACTCCTACGAGCAGTACTTC
CDR3 protein: CASGKPWTDSYEQYF

clone size: .
J gene: TRBJ2-7
D gene: TRBD2
V gene: TRBV6-1
CDR3 DNA: TGTGCCAGCAGTGAAGCTTGGGGAGGGAATGGCGAGCAGTACTTC
CDR3 protein: CASSEAWGGNGEQYF

clone size: once
J gene: TRBJ2-7
D gene: TRBD1
V gene: TRBV2
CDR3 DNA: TGTGCCAGCAGTGGCCGGGACAGGGGAACCTACGAGCAGTACTTC
CDR3 protein: CASSGRDRGTYEQYF

clone size: .
J gene: TRBJ2-7
D gene: TRBD2
V gene: TRBV5-4
CDR3 DNA: TGTGCCAGCAGCTTTTCACTGCAGAGGACTAGCGGTACCTACGAGCAGTACTTC
CDR3 protein: CASSFSLQRTSGTYEQYF

clone size: .
J gene: TRBJ2-7
D gene: .
V gene: TRBV11-3
CDR3 DNA: TGTGCCAGCAGCTTAGCAGGGACCTACGAGCAGTACTTC
CDR3 protein: CASSLAGTYEQYF

clone size: once
J gene: TRBJ1-6
D gene: .
V gene: TRBV30
CDR3 DNA: TGTGCCTGGAGGGCCCGTGGGAGCTCCTATAATTCACCCCTCCACTTT
CDR3 protein: CAWRARGSSYNSPLHF

clone size: .
J gene: TRBJ2-1
D gene: TRBD2
V gene: TRBV2
CDR3 DNA: TGTGCCAGCAGTGAAAGTAGCGGGAGGGCTTTGGGGGGTGAGCAGTTCTTC
CDR3 protein: CASSESSGRALGGEQFF

clone size: .
J gene: TRBJ1-4
D gene: TRBD1
V gene: TRBV5-8
CDR3 DNA: TGTGCCAGCAGAATTACCGGGACAGCTAATGAAAAACTGTTTTTT
CDR3 protein: CASRITGTANEKLFF

clone size: .
J gene: TRBJ2-7
D gene: TRBD1
V gene: TRBV27
CDR3 DNA: TGTGCCAGCAGTCCACGACAGGGGCCCTACGAGCAGTACTTC
CDR3 protein: CASSPRQGPYEQYF

clone size: .
J gene: TRBJ2-3
D gene: .
V gene: TRBV6-5
CDR3 DNA: TGTGCCAGCAGTTATACAGCAGCAAGGACAGATACGCAGTATTTT
CDR3 protein: CASSYTAARTDTQYF

clone size: .
J gene: TRBJ2-7
D gene: .
V gene: TRBV2
CDR3 DNA: TGTGCCAGCACAACTGCAGGTGACAGGTCCTACGAGCAGTACTTC
CDR3 protein: CASTTAGDRSYEQYF

clone size: .
J gene: TRBJ2-7
D gene: .
V gene: TRBV5-1
CDR3 DNA: TGCGCCAGCAGCCCTGAGTGGGGCCGCGAGCAGTACTTC
CDR3 protein: CASSPEWGREQYF

clone size: .
J gene: TRBJ1-1
D gene: .
V gene: TRBV6-5
CDR3 DNA: TGTGCCAGCAACGCGGGGATGAACACTGAAGCTTTCTTT
CDR3 protein: CASNAGMNTEAFF

clone size: .
J gene: TRBJ1-2
D gene: TRBD1
V gene: TRBV27
CDR3 DNA: TGTGCCAGCAGTTTCGCAGGGGGCAACTATGGCTACACCTTC
CDR3 protein: CASSFAGGNYGYTF

clone size: .
J gene: TRBJ2-7
D gene: TRBD2
V gene: TRBV19
CDR3 DNA: TGTGCCAGTAGTTATGGACTAGAGGTTTTCTACGAGCAGTACTTC
CDR3 protein: CASSYGLEVFYEQYF

clone size: .
J gene: TRBJ2-1
D gene: TRBD2
V gene: TRBV29-1
CDR3 DNA: TGCAGCGCAACTAGCGGTAGTTCCTACAATGAGCAGTTCTTC
CDR3 protein: CSATSGSSYNEQFF

clone size: .
J gene: TRBJ2-7
D gene: TRBD1
V gene: TRBV27
CDR3 DNA: TGTGCCAGCCGTCCGGTAGGGACAGGATTCCCAGAGTACTTC
CDR3 protein: CASRPVGTGFPEYF

clone size: .
J gene: TRBJ1-6
D gene: .
V gene: TRBV14
CDR3 DNA: TGTGCCAGCAGCTCGGGGTTGGCCCAATCACCCCTCCACTTT
CDR3 protein: CASSSGLAQSPLHF

clone size: few
J gene: TRBJ2-1
D gene: TRBD1
V gene: TRBV6-5
CDR3 DNA: TGTGCCAGCAGCCCCGGTACAGGGGGTACCAATGAGCAGTTCTTC
CDR3 protein: CASSPGTGGTNEQFF

clone size: .
J gene: TRBJ2-1
D gene: .
V gene: TRBV27
CDR3 DNA: TGTGCCAGCAGTTTCTCCGGGGGTATCACCTACAATGAGCAGTTCTTC
CDR3 protein: CASSFSGGITYNEQFF

clone size: .
J gene: TRBJ1-2
D gene: TRBD1
V gene: TRBV7-9
CDR3 DNA: TGTGCCAGCAGCTTAGCGGACAGGGGGTCCTATGGCTACACCTTC
CDR3 protein: CASSLADRGSYGYTF

clone size: .
J gene: TRBJ2-3
D gene: TRBD2
V gene: TRBV7-3
CDR3 DNA: TGTGCCAGCAGTAGACTAGCGGGAGACCCCCCCACAGATACGCAGTATTTT
CDR3 protein: CASSRLAGDPPTDTQYF

clone size: .
J gene: TRBJ1-6
D gene: .
V gene: TRBV28
CDR3 DNA: TGTGCCAGCAGTTTTAGTCCGGGATCCTATAATTCACCCCTCCACTTT
CDR3 protein: CASSFSPGSYNSPLHF

clone size: .
J gene: TRBJ2-7
D gene: TRBD1
V gene: TRBV2
CDR3 DNA: TGTGCCAGCAGTGAAGCATTCACAGGGGGAGAGGTCGAGCAGTACTTC
CDR3 protein: CASSEAFTGGEVEQYF

clone size: .
J gene: TRBJ2-7
D gene: .
V gene: TRBV6-1
CDR3 DNA: TGTGCCAGCGGACACACGGTCTACGAGCAGTACTTC
CDR3 protein: CASGHTVYEQYF

clone size: .
J gene: TRBJ1-6
D gene: TRBD1
V gene: TRBV10-1
CDR3 DNA: TGCGCCAGCAGGGGACAGACCTATACTAATTCACCCCTCCACTTT
CDR3 protein: CASRGQTYTNSPLHF

clone size: .
J gene: TRBJ2-7
D gene: TRBD2
V gene: TRBV27
CDR3 DNA: TGTGCCAGCAGGGGGACTAGCGGGAAGCCCCAGGAGCAGTACTTC
CDR3 protein: CASRGTSGKPQEQYF

clone size: .
J gene: TRBJ2-5
D gene: TRBD2
V gene: TRBV4-2
CDR3 DNA: TGTGCCAGCAGCCAAGACATAGCGGGAGGGTTGCAGACCCAGTACTTC
CDR3 protein: CASSQDIAGGLQTQYF